This T cell receptor beta chain comes out of a study of blood T cell repertoires in COVID-19. Study-wide background: Some COVID-19 samples were acute and others convalescent; all came from the United States, Italy and Spain. T cells, B-cell-depleted T cells, or PBMCs supplied cDNA or gDNA.

V was clipped by 2 bases and J by 8 bases; unmatched bases: 18. This CDR3 has 19 amino acids. Germline V lookup: CDR1 MNHNS, CDR2 SASEGT. Original processing methods: Amplification of reference gene primers was used by the study to estimate nucleated cell counts. Some clones are missing from TCRdb's copy, which holds only in-frame ones; the method was immunoSEQ multiplex PCR. V and J calls and clone size follow that table, whereas D and trimming were derived from the DNA. Seen here are around 69,000 clones, roughly 80% observed once, and the top ten hold around 8%. This clonotype originated in a man between 50 and 59 years old with active COVID-19. Material for sequencing was peripheral blood. This rearrangement joins TRBV6-1 to TRBJ2-1; TRBD2 matches 10 bases. DNA of the CDR3: TGTGCCAGCAGTGAACCACTACTGACGGTAGCGGGGGGAGTAGATGAGCAGTTCTTC. Protein product: CASSEPLLTVAGGVDEQFF.